This TCR beta chain was retrieved from a study of identical twins. Overall study results and limits: Conclusions relied on cross-sectional statistical analysis, not following the same donors. Sharing of beta out-of-frame sequences by twins showed a weaker excess.

This clonotype was counted a few times. Its cognate antigen is unknown. The V gene's germline CDR1 is MNHEY and CDR2 SVGAGI. Unmatched junction bases numbered 14, after V lost 2 bases and J lost 2 bases. The CDR3 has 19 residues. Healthy Caucasians, and only they, were the donors. A universal primer site came from template switching; cDNA carried unique molecular identifiers. One entry per CDR3 protein, called by TCRdb with MiXCR from the 5' RACE reads. The sample consists of 1.5 million or so distinct CDR3 sequences, about 30% of them appearing once. The chain has TRBV6-5 and TRBJ2-3; 9 positions agree with TRBD2. The sequence came from a newborn girl in good health. Sequenced sample: cord blood. For the CDR3, the DNA is TGTGCCAGCAGTTACCCACTCGGACCTAGCGGGGAGGTCACAGATACGCAGTATTTT. It specifies CASSYPLGPSGEVTDTQYF.